Listed below are T cell receptor beta chains from one sample, sequenced in a study of shared clonotypes between healthy human individuals. Data came from immunoSEQ multiplex PCR; TCRdb stores just in-frame clones and leaves some out. The sample consists of roughly 1.5 million clones, around 98% of them appearing once. The sample was naive CD4+ T cells sorted from blood. The origin of the receptors is a man aged 25 to 40 in good health. Each CDR3 is given with its conserved first and last residue. The D gene is left open where the match is weak. Some rows have no size entry. The others give once, few or many, or a class for an expanded clone.

j_call clone_size d_call v_call cdr3_aa cdr3_nt
TRBJ1-2 - TRBD1 TRBV7-2 CASSFDSGGNGYTF TGTGCCAGCAGCTTTGATTCAGGGGGCAATGGCTACACCTTC
TRBJ2-2 - TRBD1 TRBV19 CASSIVRGQVNPGELFF TGTGCCAGTAGTATAGTAAGAGGACAGGTGAACCCCGGGGAGCTGTTTTTT
TRBJ2-7 - - TRBV30 CAWSPQHGGYEQYF TGTGCCTGGAGTCCCCAACACGGGGGCTACGAGCAGTACTTC
TRBJ2-7 - - TRBV5-1 CASSDTYEQYF TGCGCCAGCAGCGACACCTACGAGCAGTACTTC
TRBJ2-3 once - TRBV5-1 CASSLYRQDTQYF TGCGCCAGCAGCTTGTACCGACAAGATACGCAGTATTTT
TRBJ2-3 - - TRBV15 CATPGGTDTQYF TGTGCCACCCCCGGCGGCACAGATACGCAGTATTTT
TRBJ2-5 - TRBD2 TRBV7-9 CASSSLAGEGETQYF TGTGCCAGCAGCTCCCTAGCGGGAGAAGGGGAGACCCAGTACTTC
TRBJ2-7 once TRBD2 TRBV7-9 CAGGPSGLYEQYF TGTGCGGGCGGGCCTAGCGGACTCTACGAGCAGTACTTC
TRBJ1-2 - - TRBV21-1 CASSTFPHGYTF TGTGCCAGCAGCACCTTCCCCCATGGCTACACCTTC
TRBJ2-7 - - TRBV11-2 CASSLQVRGFEYF TGTGCCAGCAGCTTACAGGTACGGGGCTTCGAGTACTTC
TRBJ2-3 few - TRBV6-1 CASSGLDTQYF TGTGCCAGCAGTGGGTTGGATACGCAGTATTTT
TRBJ2-1 - TRBD2 TRBV7-9 CASSLRAGGTYNEQFF TGTGCCAGCAGCTTACGAGCGGGAGGAACCTACAATGAGCAGTTCTTC
TRBJ2-3 once - TRBV10-1 CASSKRSGASTDTQYF TGCGCCAGCAGTAAAAGAAGTGGGGCTAGCACAGATACGCAGTATTTT
TRBJ2-5 - - TRBV9 CASSVESAGQGTQYF TGTGCCAGCAGCGTAGAGTCGGCAGGTCAAGGGACCCAGTACTTC
TRBJ2-3 - - TRBV19 CASSVSTSTDTQYF TGTGCCAGTAGTGTCAGTACTAGCACAGATACGCAGTATTTT
TRBJ2-7 - - TRBV21-1 CASSLLRGSYEQYF TGTGCCAGCAGTCTCCTAAGGGGCTCCTACGAGCAGTACTTC
TRBJ1-3 - TRBD1 TRBV5-1 CASSGTGALSGNTIYF TGCGCCAGCAGCGGCACAGGGGCCCTCTCTGGAAACACCATATATTTT
TRBJ2-4 - TRBD1 TRBV4-3 CASSQDDRASAKNIQYF TGCGCCAGCAGCCAAGATGACAGGGCCTCAGCCAAAAACATTCAGTACTTC
TRBJ1-2 - - TRBV5-1 CASSLGPGPYGYTF TGCGCCAGCAGCTTGGGCCCAGGACCCTATGGCTACACCTTC
TRBJ2-5 - TRBD1 TRBV5-4 CASSPQSGTGVRETQYF TGTGCCAGCAGCCCGCAAAGCGGGACAGGGGTCCGAGAGACCCAGTACTTC
TRBJ2-1 - TRBD2 TRBV9 CASSPSSGRGTRSYNEQFF TGTGCCAGCAGCCCCTCCTCAGGAAGGGGGACTAGGTCCTACAATGAGCAGTTCTTC
TRBJ1-1 - - TRBV5-1 CASSLYGRMNTEAFF TGCGCCAGCAGCTTGTATGGCAGAATGAACACTGAAGCTTTCTTT
TRBJ2-3 - - TRBV7-9 CASSTTLVRYHTDTQYF TGTGCCAGCAGCACTACCCTGGTGAGATACCACACAGATACGCAGTATTTT
TRBJ2-3 - TRBD2 TRBV29-1 CSVPGEAGSTDTQYF TGCAGCGTCCCCGGGGAAGCGGGAAGCACAGATACGCAGTATTTT
TRBJ2-1 - TRBD2 TRBV7-9 CASSFPGLAEVNEQFF TGTGCCAGCAGCTTTCCGGGACTAGCGGAAGTCAATGAGCAGTTCTTC
TRBJ2-5 - TRBD2 TRBV5-1 CASSTGGAQETQYF TGCGCCAGCAGCACCGGGGGGGCCCAAGAGACCCAGTACTTC
TRBJ1-5 once TRBD1 TRBV29-1 CRVTGDRDQPQHF TGCAGGGTGACAGGGGACAGAGATCAGCCCCAGCATTTT
TRBJ2-3 - TRBD1 TRBV7-9 CASSPGTGVQYF TGTGCCAGCAGCCCAGGGACAGGGGTTCAGTATTTT
TRBJ2-7 - TRBD2 TRBV30 CAWAGVEQYF TGTGCCTGGGCGGGAGTTGAGCAGTACTTC
TRBJ2-7 - - TRBV5-1 CASSSGRSPYEQYF TGCGCCAGCAGCTCGGGGCGTAGTCCCTACGAGCAGTACTTC
TRBJ2-3 - - TRBV10-2 CASSPTSSRTDTQYF TGCGCCAGCAGCCCGACTAGTTCGCGGACAGATACGCAGTATTTT
TRBJ2-1 - TRBD2 TRBV5-4 CATTGTSGSSYNEQFF TGTGCCACCACCGGGACTAGCGGGAGCTCCTACAATGAGCAGTTCTTC
TRBJ1-2 - TRBD1 TRBV5-4 CASSYWTGRSGYTF TGTGCCAGCAGCTACTGGACAGGGAGATCCGGCTACACCTTC
TRBJ2-7 once - TRBV2 CASTRDLSSYEQYF TGTGCCAGCACTCGGGACTTAAGCTCCTACGAGCAGTACTTC
TRBJ2-1 - - TRBV6-6 CASTSLRTAYNEQFF TGTGCCAGCACCAGCCTAAGGACAGCCTACAATGAGCAGTTCTTC
TRBJ1-2 - - TRBV5-1 CASSLEGLGGYTF TGCGCCAGCAGCTTGGAAGGGCTTGGTGGCTACACCTTC
TRBJ2-7 - - TRBV5-4 CASSLGGTVSYEQYF TGTGCCAGCAGCTTGGGCGGGACGGTATCCTACGAGCAGTACTTC
TRBJ2-2 - TRBD2 TRBV5-1 CASSQTSGNGELFF TGCGCCAGCAGCCAAACTAGCGGGAACGGGGAGCTGTTTTTT
TRBJ2-7 - - TRBV6-1 CASSFPAGGVYEQYF TGTGCCAGCAGTTTCCCGGCAGGGGGGGTTTACGAGCAGTACTTC
TRBJ2-3 - TRBD2 TRBV7-9 CASSASGASTDTQYF TGTGCCAGCAGCGCTAGCGGGGCTAGCACAGATACGCAGTATTTT
TRBJ2-7 - - TRBV19 CASSIVSSSSYEQYF TGTGCCAGTAGTATAGTGTCCTCGAGCTCCTACGAGCAGTACTTC
TRBJ1-1 - - TRBV9 CASSVVGGRTSEAFF TGTGCCAGCAGCGTAGTCGGCGGGAGAACAAGTGAAGCTTTCTTT
TRBJ2-1 - - TRBV19 CASTRWADYNEQFF TGTGCCAGTACCCGATGGGCGGATTACAATGAGCAGTTCTTC
TRBJ1-4 - - TRBV5-1 CASSPKPGTTNEKLFF TGCGCCAGCAGCCCGAAACCAGGAACAACTAATGAAAAACTGTTTTTT
TRBJ1-2 - - TRBV19 CASTSGGRYGYTF TGTGCCAGTACCAGTGGGGGAAGGTATGGCTACACCTTC
TRBJ1-5 - TRBD1 TRBV10-3 CAISGNRGVNQPQHF TGTGCCATCAGTGGGAACAGGGGCGTCAATCAGCCCCAGCATTTT
TRBJ2-5 - - TRBV11-2 CASSLGERETQYF TGTGCCAGCAGCTTAGGGGAGAGGGAGACCCAGTACTTC
TRBJ1-5 - - TRBV10-3 CAISESSQGNQPQHF TGTGCCATCAGTGAGTCGTCACAGGGCAATCAGCCCCAGCATTTT
TRBJ1-2 - - TRBV27 CASSLKGYGYTF TGTGCCAGCAGTTTAAAAGGCTATGGCTACACCTTC
TRBJ2-1 - TRBD2 TRBV4-3 CASSRGETSGSLGEQFF TGCGCCAGCAGCCGCGGAGAAACTAGCGGGAGTTTAGGTGAGCAGTTCTTC
TRBJ1-1 - - TRBV19 CASTQGGLNTEAFF TGTGCCAGTACCCAAGGAGGGTTGAACACTGAAGCTTTCTTT
TRBJ2-5 - - TRBV15 CATSTSPDKVETQYF TGTGCCACCAGCACAAGCCCAGACAAGGTGGAGACCCAGTACTTC